This entry is about one T cell receptor (beta chain). The protocol was immunoSEQ multiplex PCR, while the TCRdb copy is restricted to in-frame clones and leaves out a portion. Seen here are almost 85,000 clones, 85% to 95% observed once, and the top ten hold approximately 4.8%. This entry is derived from a study of control samples from healthy donors and cancer patients. After removal of 11 bases from V and 4 bases from J, the junction contained 20 bases not matched to a gene. Germline V gene data show CDR1 as SGHTA and CDR2 as FQGNSA. The CDR3 contains 17 residues. The specimen sequenced was blood. The receptor's source is a woman aged 18-29 years in good health. The rearrangement links TRBV7-2 to TRBJ2-3; 8 bases are a match to TRBD2. The CDR3 loop is CAGSVAGGGGAADTQYF. The CDR3 nucleotides are TGTGCCGGCTCGGTGGCGGGAGGAGGTGGGGCCGCAGATACGCAGTATTTT.